The 18 T cell receptor beta chains below come from one sample, sequenced in a study of cytomegalovirus exposure and HLA in healthy donors. Use of 60 Vbeta and 13 Jbeta primers characterized the PCR. The protocol was immunoSEQ multiplex PCR, while the TCRdb copy is restricted to in-frame clones and leaves out a portion. The table has roughly 130,000 clones, roughly two thirds seen once; the top ten hold roughly 1.6%. Sequencing was performed on PBMCs. The receptors here all came from a man aged 30 to 45 in good health and CMV-seropositive.

The chain carries TRBV15 and TRBJ2-1; a possible D gene is TRBD2 (6 bases). Trimming removed 0 bases at V and 5 bases at J, with 8 bases between. There are 14 residues in the CDR3. Germline V gene sequence: CDR1 LNHNV, CDR2 YYDKDF (reference sequence). The CDR3 reads CATSRDPGDNEQFF. CDR3 nucleotide sequence: TGTGCCACCAGCAGAGATCCGGGGGACAATGAGCAGTTCTTC.

The V and J genes are TRBV19 and TRBJ1-2, with D perhaps matching TRBD1 (5 bases). Trimming pared 5 bases from V and 5 bases from J, leaving 9 bases between. The CDR3 has 12 residues. Germline assignment: CDR1 LNHDA and CDR2 SQIVND (reference sequence). The CDR3 loop reads CASSDGGYGYTF. DNA for the CDR3: TGTGCCAGTAGTGACGGGGGGTATGGCTACACCTTC.

The chain combines TRBV5-4 with TRBJ2-3; 8 bases match TRBD2. J lost 2 bases, V lost 6 bases, and 8 bases had no gene match. The CDR3 has 15 amino acids. Germline lookup yields CDR1 SGHNT and CDR2 YYREEE (reference sequence). The CDR3 is CASTRTSRDTDTQYF. Here the CDR3 DNA reads TGTGCCAGCACCAGGACTAGCCGGGACACAGATACGCAGTATTTT. Full variable domain (missing parts from reference TRBV5-4 and TRBJ2-3): ETGVTQSPTHLIKTRGQQVTLRCSSQSGHNTVSWYQQALGQGPQFIFQYYREEENGRGNFPPRFSGLQFPNYSSELNVNALELDDSALYLCASTRTSRDTDTQYFGPGTRLTVL.

The chain combines TRBV5-8 with TRBJ1-2, with TRBD1 as a possible D gene (6 bases). CDR1 is SGHTS and CDR2 is YDEGEE in the germline V gene. The CDR3 has 17 amino acids. The V end was cut by 1 base, the J end by 4 bases, with 20 bases between. CDR3: CASSLSLRQAFSYGYTF. As DNA, the CDR3 is TGTGCCAGCAGCTTGAGCCTACGACAGGCTTTTAGCTATGGCTACACCTTC.

This clone came up once. CDR3 sequence reads: CASRGGGRAYEQYF. DNA of the CDR3: TGTGCCAGCCGGGGGGGCGGGAGGGCCTACGAGCAGTACTTC. This rearrangement joins TRBV27 to TRBJ2-7; TRBD2 matches at 9 bases. CDR1 and CDR2 from the germline V gene are MNHEY and SMNVEV (reference sequence). With V trimmed by 8 bases and J by 2 bases, 7 bases remained unmatched. CDR3 size: 14 residues.

V is TRBV27 and J is TRBJ2-5, with a possible D match to TRBD1 (6 bases). Gene TRBJ2-7 matches the end of the DNA better, so the J call may be wrong. CDR3 length: 15 residues. CDR1 is MNHEY, CDR2 SMNVEV, per germline (reference sequence). The CDR3 sequence is CASSLSAGANYEQYF. The CDR3, as DNA: TGTGCCAGCAGTTTATCGGCAGGGGCGAACTACGAGCAGTACTTC.

This clone was detected only once. The rearrangement links TRBV11-2 to TRBJ2-7; possibly TRBD1 for D (5 bases). Germline loops: CDR1 SGHAT, CDR2 FQNNGV. V lost 1 base and J lost 2, with 12 bases in between. This CDR3 contains 15 residues. CDR3 sequence: CASSLGAGLPYEQYF. The CDR3 nucleotides are TGTGCCAGCAGCTTAGGGGCAGGGCTCCCCTACGAGCAGTACTTC.

This clone has more than one count but fewer than ten. The sample holds other DNA sequences that translate to the same CDR3. The chain carries TRBV29-1 and TRBJ2-7, with D perhaps TRBD1 (5 bases). CDR1 is SQVTM and CDR2 is ANQGSEA in the germline V gene. V was cut by 7 bases and J by 2 bases, with 12 bases left in between. CDR3 length: 12 amino acids. The CDR3 nucleotides are TGCAGCGCGAGGCAGGGTCCCTACGAGCAGTACTTC. Translating gives CSARQGPYEQYF.

The chain uses TRBV13 and TRBJ2-7, with 11 bases fitting TRBD2. CDR3 length equals 18 residues. Germline V gene lookup returns CDR1 PRHDT and CDR2 FYEKMQ (reference sequence). The trim removed 3 bases at V and 4 bases at J, leaving 14 bases unmatched. CDR3 coding DNA: TGTGCCAGCAGCTTCGGTTTGGGTCTTTGGACTAGCGGGTACGAGCAGTACTTC. Translating gives CASSFGLGLWTSGYEQYF.

This clone was observed a few times. J is TRBJ2-1 and V is TRBV18; 9 nucleotides align to TRBD2. This CDR3 spans 15 amino acids. The germline CDR1 and CDR2 sequences are KGHSH and LQKENI. J gave up 5 bases and V 1 base, and 3 bases lay outside the gene matches. CDR3 in amino acids: CASSPLGLAHNEQFF. As DNA, the CDR3 is TGTGCCAGCTCACCACTCGGACTAGCGCACAATGAGCAGTTCTTC.

J is TRBJ2-1 and V is TRBV4-1, with 12 nucleotides matching TRBD2. Losses at the gene ends were 3 bases for V and 3 bases for J; bases not matched to a gene: 6. This CDR3 is 17 amino acids long. CDR1 is MGHRA and CDR2 is YSYEKL in the germline V gene. The DNA of the CDR3 is TGCGCCAGCAGCCAGGGACTAGCGGGTAATATCTACAATGAGCAGTTCTTC. Protein product: CASSQGLAGNIYNEQFF.

This clone is a singleton in its sample. The rearrangement uses TRBV15 and TRBJ2-3; maybe TRBD2 (6 bases). Trimming cost V 8 bases and J 5 bases, with 17 bases left between them. Germline V gene data show CDR1 as LNHNV and CDR2 as YYDKDF (reference sequence). The CDR3 spans 14 residues. CDR3 protein: CATRVGGGRDTQYF. The CDR3 region has the DNA TGTGCCACCCGGGTGGGGGGTGGTAGAGATACGCAGTATTTT. Full variable domain (outside the CDR3, taken from reference TRBV15 and TRBJ2-3): DAMVIQNPRYQVTQFGKPVTLSCSQTLNHNVMYWYQQKSSQAPKLLFHYYDKDFNNEADTPDNFQSRRPNTSFCFLDIRSPGLGDTAMYLCATRVGGGRDTQYFGPGTRLTVL.

This chain uses TRBV6-1 with TRBJ1-1, with unresolved D. The CDR3 is 15 amino acids. Germline V lookup: CDR1 MNHNS, CDR2 SASEGT. The V and J ends lost 6 bases and 4 bases respectively, with 18 bases between them. The CDR3 region is CASRGEMAILTEAFF. In DNA, the CDR3 is TGTGCCAGCAGGGGAGAAATGGCCATTCTCACTGAAGCTTTCTTT.

V is TRBV28 and J is TRBJ1-5; TRBD1 is a possible D gene (6 bases). Trimming removed 3 bases from V and 6 bases from J, with 15 bases in between. The CDR3 covers 15 residues. Germline V CDR1 and CDR2: MDHEN, SYDVKM. CDR3 sequence: CASSFLRGGSQPQHF. Written as DNA, the CDR3 is TGTGCCAGCAGTTTCCTTAGGGGGGGGAGTCAGCCCCAGCATTTT.

This chain joins TRBV11-2 and TRBJ2-1; D may be TRBD1 (5 bases). The CDR3 sequence is 14 residues long. CDR1 SGHAT and CDR2 FQNNGV come from the germline V gene. Trimming pared 0 bases from V and 6 bases from J, leaving 9 bases between. DNA for the CDR3: TGTGCCAGCAGCTTAGATGCTCAGGGCAATGAGCAGTTCTTC. This translates into CASSLDAQGNEQFF.

This chain connects TRBV6-4 to TRBJ2-2; the D is unclear. Trimming shortened V by 2 bases and J by 2 bases, and 3 bases separated the two germline ends. The germline V gene has CDR1 MRHNA and CDR2 SNTAGT. The CDR3 sequence is 13 residues long. CDR3 residues: CASSDLNTGELFF. The CDR3 DNA reads TGTGCCAGCAGTGACCTTAACACCGGGGAGCTGTTTTTT.

The chain has TRBV2 and TRBJ2-6, with 15 bases fitting TRBD2. CDR3 length: 17 amino acids. Germline lookup yields CDR1 SNHLY and CDR2 FYNNEI. Unmatched junction bases numbered 3, after V lost 8 bases and J lost 1 base. CDR3 loop: CASDGTSGRSGANVLTF. DNA for the CDR3: TGTGCCAGCGACGGGACTAGCGGGAGGTCTGGGGCCAACGTCCTGACTTTC.

The chain combines TRBV7-6 with TRBJ2-7; D is uncertain. Per the germline V gene, CDR1 is SGHVS and CDR2 is FNYEAQ. V lost 5 bases and J 6 bases, leaving 17 bases between the germline ends. The CDR3 has 14 amino acids. CDR3 residues: CASSLHNPPGEQYF. In DNA form, the CDR3 reads TGTGCCAGCAGCCTGCACAATCCACCGGGCGAGCAGTACTTC.